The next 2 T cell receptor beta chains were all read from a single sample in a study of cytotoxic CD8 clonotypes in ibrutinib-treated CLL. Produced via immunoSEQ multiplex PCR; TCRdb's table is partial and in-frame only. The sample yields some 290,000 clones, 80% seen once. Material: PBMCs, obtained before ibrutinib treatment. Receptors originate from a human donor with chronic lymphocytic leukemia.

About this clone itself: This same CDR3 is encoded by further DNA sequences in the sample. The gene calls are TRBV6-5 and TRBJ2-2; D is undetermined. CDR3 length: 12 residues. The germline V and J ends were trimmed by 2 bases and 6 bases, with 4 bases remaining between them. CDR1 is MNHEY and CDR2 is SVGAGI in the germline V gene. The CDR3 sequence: CASSYLPGELFF. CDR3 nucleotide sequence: TGTGCCAGCAGTTACCTTCCCGGGGAGCTGTTTTTT.

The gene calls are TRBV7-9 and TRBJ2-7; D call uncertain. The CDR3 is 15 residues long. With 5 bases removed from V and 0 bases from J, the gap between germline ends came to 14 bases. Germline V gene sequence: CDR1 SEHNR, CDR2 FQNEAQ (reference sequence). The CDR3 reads CASSPRTESSYEQYF. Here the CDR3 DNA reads TGTGCCAGCAGCCCCAGGACGGAGAGCTCCTACGAGCAGTACTTC.